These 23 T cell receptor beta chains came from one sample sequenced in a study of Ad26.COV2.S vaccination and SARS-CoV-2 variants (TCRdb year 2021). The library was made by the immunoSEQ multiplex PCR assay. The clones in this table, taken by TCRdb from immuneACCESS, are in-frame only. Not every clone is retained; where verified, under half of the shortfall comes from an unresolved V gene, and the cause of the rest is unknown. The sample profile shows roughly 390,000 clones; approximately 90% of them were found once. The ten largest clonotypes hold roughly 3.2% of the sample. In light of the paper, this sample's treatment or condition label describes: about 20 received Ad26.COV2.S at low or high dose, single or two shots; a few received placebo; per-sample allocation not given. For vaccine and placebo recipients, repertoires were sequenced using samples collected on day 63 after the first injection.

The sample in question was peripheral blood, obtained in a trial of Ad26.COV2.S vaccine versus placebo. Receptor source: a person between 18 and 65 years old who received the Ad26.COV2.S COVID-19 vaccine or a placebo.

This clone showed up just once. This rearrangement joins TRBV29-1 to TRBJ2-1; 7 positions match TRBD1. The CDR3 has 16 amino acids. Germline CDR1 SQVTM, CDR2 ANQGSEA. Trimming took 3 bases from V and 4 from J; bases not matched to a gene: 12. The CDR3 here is CSVDYLRRGPYNEQFF. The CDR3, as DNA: TGCAGCGTTGATTATCTGCGAAGGGGGCCTTACAATGAGCAGTTCTTC.

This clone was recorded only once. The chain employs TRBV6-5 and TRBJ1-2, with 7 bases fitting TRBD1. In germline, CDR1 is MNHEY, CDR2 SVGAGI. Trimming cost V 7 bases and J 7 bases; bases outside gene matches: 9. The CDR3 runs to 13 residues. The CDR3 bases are TGTGCCAGCAAGAGACAGGGCATTTCTGGCTACACCTTC. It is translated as CASKRQGISGYTF.

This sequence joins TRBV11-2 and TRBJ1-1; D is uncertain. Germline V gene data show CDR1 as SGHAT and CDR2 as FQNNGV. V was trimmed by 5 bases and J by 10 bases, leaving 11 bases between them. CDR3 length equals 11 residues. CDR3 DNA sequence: TGTGCCAGCAGCGCGGGAAAAAGAGCTTTCTTT. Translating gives CASSAGKRAFF.

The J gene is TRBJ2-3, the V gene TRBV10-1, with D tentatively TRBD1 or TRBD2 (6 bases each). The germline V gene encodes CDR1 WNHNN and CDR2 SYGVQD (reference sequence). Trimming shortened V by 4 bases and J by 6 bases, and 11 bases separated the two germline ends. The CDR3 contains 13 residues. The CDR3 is CASSVGGSDTQYF. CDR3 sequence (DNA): TGCGCCAGCAGTGTGGGGGGCTCGGATACGCAGTATTTT.

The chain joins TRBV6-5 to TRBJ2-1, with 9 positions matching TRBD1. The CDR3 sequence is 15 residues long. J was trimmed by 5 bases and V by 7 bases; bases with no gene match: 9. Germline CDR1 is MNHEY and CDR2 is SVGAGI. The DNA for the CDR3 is TGTGCCAGCACTTCCGGGACAGGGTGGAACAATGAGCAGTTCTTC. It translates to CASTSGTGWNNEQFF.

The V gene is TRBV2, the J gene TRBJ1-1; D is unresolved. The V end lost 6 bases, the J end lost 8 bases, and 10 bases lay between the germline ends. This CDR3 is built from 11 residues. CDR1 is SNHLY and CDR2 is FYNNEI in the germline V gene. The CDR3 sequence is CASRKNVEAFF. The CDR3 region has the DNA TGTGCCAGCAGAAAAAACGTCGAAGCTTTCTTT.

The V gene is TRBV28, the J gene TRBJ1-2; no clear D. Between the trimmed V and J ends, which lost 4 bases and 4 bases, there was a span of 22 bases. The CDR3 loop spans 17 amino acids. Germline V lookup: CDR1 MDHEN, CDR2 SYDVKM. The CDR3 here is CASSSPPLGATGYGYTF. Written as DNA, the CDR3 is TGTGCCAGCAGTTCACCCCCATTGGGTGCAACGGGCTATGGCTACACCTTC.

CDR3 nucleotides: TGCGCCAGCAGCCAAGATCACAGGGGTGCCTATGGCTACACCTTC. It encodes CASSQDHRGAYGYTF. V gene TRBV4-3 combines with J gene TRBJ1-2; 7 bases line up with TRBD1. Trimming removed 0 bases from V and 4 bases from J; junction bases left unmatched: 5. CDR3 length equals 15 residues. Germline V gives CDR1 LGHNA, CDR2 YSLEER.

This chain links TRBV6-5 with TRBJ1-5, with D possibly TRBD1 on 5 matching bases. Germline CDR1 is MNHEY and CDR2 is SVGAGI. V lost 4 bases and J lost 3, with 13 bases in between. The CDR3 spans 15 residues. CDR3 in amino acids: CASSSPTEPNQPQHF. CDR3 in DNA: TGTGCCAGCAGTTCACCGACAGAACCCAATCAGCCCCAGCATTTT.

In DNA, the CDR3 is TGCGCCAGCAACCAGCGGGGGGCCGACAATGAGCAGTTCTTC. Translating it yields CASNQRGADNEQFF. This rearrangement joins TRBV10-2 to TRBJ2-1; the match to TRBD2 covers 9 bases. Germline assignment: CDR1 WSHSY and CDR2 SAAADI. This CDR3 contains 14 residues. V lost 7 bases to trimming and J lost 5 bases; unmatched junction nucleotides: 6.

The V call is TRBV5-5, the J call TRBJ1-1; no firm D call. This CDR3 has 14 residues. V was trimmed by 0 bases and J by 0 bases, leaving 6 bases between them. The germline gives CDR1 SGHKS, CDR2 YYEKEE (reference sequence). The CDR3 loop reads CASSLDSLNTEAFF. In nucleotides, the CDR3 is TGTGCCAGCAGCTTGGACAGCTTGAACACTGAAGCTTTCTTT.

The CDR3 is CASSLLTDTQYF. In nucleotides, the CDR3 is TGTGCCAGCAGCCTACTCACAGATACGCAGTATTTT. The chain couples TRBV7-2 to TRBJ2-3; D gene uncertain. The CDR3 loop spans 12 amino acids. The germline CDR1 and CDR2 sequences are SGHTA and FQGNSA. The germline V and J ends were trimmed by 5 bases and 2 bases, with 5 bases remaining between them.

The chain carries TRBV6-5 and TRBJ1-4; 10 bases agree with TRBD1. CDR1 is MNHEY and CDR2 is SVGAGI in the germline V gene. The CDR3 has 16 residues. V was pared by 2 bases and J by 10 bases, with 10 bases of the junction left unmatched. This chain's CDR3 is CASSYMTPGTGAKLFF. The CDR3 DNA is TGTGCCAGCAGTTACATGACCCCCGGGACAGGGGCAAAACTGTTTTTT.

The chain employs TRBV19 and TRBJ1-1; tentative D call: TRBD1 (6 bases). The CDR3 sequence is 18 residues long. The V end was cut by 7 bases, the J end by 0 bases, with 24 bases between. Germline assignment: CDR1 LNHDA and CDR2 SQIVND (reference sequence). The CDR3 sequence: CASTPQSQGPTMNTEAFF. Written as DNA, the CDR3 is TGTGCCAGTACCCCACAATCACAGGGACCTACAATGAACACTGAAGCTTTCTTT.

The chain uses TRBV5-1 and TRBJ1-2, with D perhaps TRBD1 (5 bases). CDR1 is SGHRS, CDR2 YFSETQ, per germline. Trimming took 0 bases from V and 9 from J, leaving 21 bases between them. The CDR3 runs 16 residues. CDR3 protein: CASSLVSREATSRYTF. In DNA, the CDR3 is TGCGCCAGCAGCTTGGTCTCCAGGGAGGCTACCTCGCGCTACACCTTC.

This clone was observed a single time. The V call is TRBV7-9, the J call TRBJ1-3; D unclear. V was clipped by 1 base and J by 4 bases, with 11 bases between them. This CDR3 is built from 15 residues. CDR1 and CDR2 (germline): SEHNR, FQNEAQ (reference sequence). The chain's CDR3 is CASSLGGLGGNTIYF. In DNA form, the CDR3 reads TGTGCCAGCAGCTTAGGAGGACTGGGGGGAAACACCATATATTTT.

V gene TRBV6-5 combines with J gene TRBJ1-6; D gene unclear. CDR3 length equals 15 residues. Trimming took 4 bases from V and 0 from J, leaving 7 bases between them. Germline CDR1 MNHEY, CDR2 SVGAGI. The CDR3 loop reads CASSSESSYNSPLHF. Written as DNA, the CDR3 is TGTGCCAGCAGTTCTGAGAGCTCCTATAATTCACCCCTCCACTTT.

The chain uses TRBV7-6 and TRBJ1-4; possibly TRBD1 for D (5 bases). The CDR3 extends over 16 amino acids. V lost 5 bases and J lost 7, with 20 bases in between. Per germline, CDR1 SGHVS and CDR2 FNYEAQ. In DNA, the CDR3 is TGTGCCAGCAGCACGACCTCTCGGGGGGTGGGTGAAAAACTGTTTTTT. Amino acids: CASSTTSRGVGEKLFF.

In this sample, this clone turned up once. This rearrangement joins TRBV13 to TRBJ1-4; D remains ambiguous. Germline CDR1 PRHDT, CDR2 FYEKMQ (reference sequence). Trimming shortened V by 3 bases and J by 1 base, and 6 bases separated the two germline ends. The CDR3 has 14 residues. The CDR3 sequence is CASSFVGTNEKLFF. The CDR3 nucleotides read TGTGCCAGCAGCTTCGTGGGAACTAATGAAAAACTGTTTTTT. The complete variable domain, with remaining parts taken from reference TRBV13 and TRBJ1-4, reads AAGVIQSPRHLIKEKRETATLKCYPIPRHDTVYWYQQGPGQDPQFLISFYEKMQSDKGSIPDRFSAQQFSDYHSELNMSSLELGDSALYFCASSFVGTNEKLFFGSGTQLSVL.

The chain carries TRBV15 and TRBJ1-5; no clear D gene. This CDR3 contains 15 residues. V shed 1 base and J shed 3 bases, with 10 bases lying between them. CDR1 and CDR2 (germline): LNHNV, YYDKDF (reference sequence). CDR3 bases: TGTGCCACCAGCAGAGCGACGGGAACCAATCAGCCCCAGCATTTT. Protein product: CATSRATGTNQPQHF.

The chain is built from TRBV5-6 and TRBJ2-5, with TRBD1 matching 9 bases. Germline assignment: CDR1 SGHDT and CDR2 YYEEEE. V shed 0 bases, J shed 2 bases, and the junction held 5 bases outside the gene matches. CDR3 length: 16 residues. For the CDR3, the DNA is TGTGCCAGCAGCTTGGTTGGGACAGGGATACAAGAGACCCAGTACTTC. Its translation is CASSLVGTGIQETQYF.

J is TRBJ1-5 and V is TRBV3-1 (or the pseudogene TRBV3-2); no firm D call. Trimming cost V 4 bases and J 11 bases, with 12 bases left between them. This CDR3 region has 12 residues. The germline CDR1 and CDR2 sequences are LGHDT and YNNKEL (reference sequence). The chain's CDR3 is CASSRPGGSQHF. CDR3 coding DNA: TGTGCCAGCAGCCGGCCGGGAGGGTCCCAGCATTTT.

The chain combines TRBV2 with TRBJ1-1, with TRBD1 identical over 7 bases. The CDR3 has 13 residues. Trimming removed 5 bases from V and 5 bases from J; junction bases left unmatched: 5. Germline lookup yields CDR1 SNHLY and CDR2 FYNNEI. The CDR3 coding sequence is TGTGCCAGCAGTCCGACAGGGATTACTGAAGCTTTCTTT. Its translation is CASSPTGITEAFF.